This T cell receptor beta chain was sequenced for a study of OX40 agonist ivuxolimab in advanced cancers. Study context: Eligibility rules accepted prior anti-PD-1, anti-PD-L1 or anti-CTLA-4 therapy, and roughly 40% had some. Study observations and caveats: In CD8+ T cells, expanded clones were on average more numerous than in CD4+. Expanded peripheral T cell antigen specificity was not determined.

Patients had blood sampled at baseline and again on cycle 4 day 1 and cycle 7 day 1. The germline V and J ends were trimmed by 3 bases and 0 bases, with 8 bases remaining between them. CDR1 LNHDA and CDR2 SQIVND come from the germline V gene (reference sequence). The CDR3 has 14 residues. As concerns this clone: Its cognate antigen is unknown.

TCRdb keeps only in-frame clones here, not all; method: immunoSEQ multiplex PCR. This sample yields under 70,000 clones, of which around 89% are seen a single time; 6.5% belongs to the top ten. Here the sequenced sample was CD4+ or CD8+ T cells sorted from blood, taken in a trial of the OX40 agonist ivuxolimab. The rearrangement uses TRBV19 and TRBJ1-1; D is ambiguous. The origin of this receptor is an adult with an advanced solid tumor such as melanoma, head and neck, liver or kidney cancer. CDR3 amino acids: CASSIGVMNTEAFF. DNA for the CDR3: TGTGCCAGTAGTATCGGAGTTATGAACACTGAAGCTTTCTTT.